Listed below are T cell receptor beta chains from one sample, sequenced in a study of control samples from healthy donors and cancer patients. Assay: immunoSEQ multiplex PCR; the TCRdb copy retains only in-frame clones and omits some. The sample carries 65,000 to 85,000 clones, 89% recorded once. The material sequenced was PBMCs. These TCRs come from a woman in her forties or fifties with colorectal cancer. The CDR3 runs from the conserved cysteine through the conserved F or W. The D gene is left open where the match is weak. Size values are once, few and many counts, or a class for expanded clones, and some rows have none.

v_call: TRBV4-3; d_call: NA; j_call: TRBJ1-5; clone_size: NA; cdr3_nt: TGCGCCAGCAGCCAAGAAAAGGGAAACAATCAGCCCCAGCATTTT; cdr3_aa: CASSQEKGNNQPQHF
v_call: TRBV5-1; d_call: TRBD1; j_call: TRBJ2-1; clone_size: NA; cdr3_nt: TGCGCCAGCAGCTTGGGGGACAGTATTTACAATGAGCAGTTCTTC; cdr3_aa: CASSLGDSIYNEQFF
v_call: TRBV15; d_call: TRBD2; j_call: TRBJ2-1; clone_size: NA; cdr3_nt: TGTGCCACCAGCAGAGAAGGCGGGGGTGAAGATGAGCAGTTCTTC; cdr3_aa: CATSREGGGEDEQFF
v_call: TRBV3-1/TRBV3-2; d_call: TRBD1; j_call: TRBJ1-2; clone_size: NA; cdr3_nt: TGTGCCAGCAGCCAGGGAGACAGGGAAGGTGGCTACACCTTC; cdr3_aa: CASSQGDREGGYTF
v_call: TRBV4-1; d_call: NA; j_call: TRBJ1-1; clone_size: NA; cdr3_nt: TGCGCCAGCAGCCAGACGCAGGGGCTTGGTCTCAACACTGAAGCTTTCTTT; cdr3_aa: CASSQTQGLGLNTEAFF
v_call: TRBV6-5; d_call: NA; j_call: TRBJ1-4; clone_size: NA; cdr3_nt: TGTGCCAGCAGCAGGGCAGGGAATGAAAAACTGTTTTTT; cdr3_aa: CASSRAGNEKLFF
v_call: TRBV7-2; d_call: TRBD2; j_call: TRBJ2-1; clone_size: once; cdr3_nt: TGTGCCAGCAGCTTAGATAAGCGGGGGGGCTTCAATGAGCAGTTCTTC; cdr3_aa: CASSLDKRGGFNEQFF
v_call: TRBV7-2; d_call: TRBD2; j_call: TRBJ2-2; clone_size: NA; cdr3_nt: TGTGCCAGCAGCTTAGCTGGGACTAGCGGGGGGCGGGAGCTGTTTTTT; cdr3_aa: CASSLAGTSGGRELFF
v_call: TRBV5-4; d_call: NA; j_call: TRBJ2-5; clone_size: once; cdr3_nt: TGTGCCAGCAGCTTGGACTACCAAGAGACCCAGTACTTC; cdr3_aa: CASSLDYQETQYF
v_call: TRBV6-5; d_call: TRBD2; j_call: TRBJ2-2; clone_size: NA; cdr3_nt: TGTGCCAGCACGAGCGGGGGGGCAGCCGGGGAGCTGTTTTTT; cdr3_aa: CASTSGGAAGELFF
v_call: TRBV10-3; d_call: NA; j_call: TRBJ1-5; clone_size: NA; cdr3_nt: TGTGCCATCAGTGAGCGGACAGATGGAAATCAGCCCCAGCATTTT; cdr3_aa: CAISERTDGNQPQHF
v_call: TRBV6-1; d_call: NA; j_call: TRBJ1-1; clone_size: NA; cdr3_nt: TGTGCCAGCAGTGAATGGGCAGGGAACACTGAAGCTTTCTTT; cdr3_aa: CASSEWAGNTEAFF
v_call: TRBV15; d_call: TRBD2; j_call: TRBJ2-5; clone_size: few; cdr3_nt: TGTGCCACCAGCTCGGGAGGAGGGGCCCAAGAGACCCAGTACTTC; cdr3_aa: CATSSGGGAQETQYF
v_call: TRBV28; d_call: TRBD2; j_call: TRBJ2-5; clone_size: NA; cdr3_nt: TGTGCCAGCAGTGGTCGGCTAGCGGGGTCAGAGACCCAGTACTTC; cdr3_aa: CASSGRLAGSETQYF
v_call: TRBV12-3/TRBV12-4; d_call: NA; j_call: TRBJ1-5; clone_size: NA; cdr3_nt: TGTGCCAGCAGGAAGGGGGGAGGTCAGCCCCAGCATTTT; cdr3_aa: CASRKGGGQPQHF
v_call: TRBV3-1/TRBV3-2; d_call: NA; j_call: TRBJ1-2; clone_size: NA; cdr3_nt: TGTGCCAGCAGCCAAGTTTTGGCTGGCTACACCTTC; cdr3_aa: CASSQVLAGYTF
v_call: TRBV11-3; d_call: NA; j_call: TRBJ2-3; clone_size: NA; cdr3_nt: TGTGCCAGCAGCTTATCGGGTAGCACAGATACGCAGTATTTT; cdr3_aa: CASSLSGSTDTQYF
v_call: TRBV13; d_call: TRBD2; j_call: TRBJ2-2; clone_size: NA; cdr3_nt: TGTGCCAGCAGCTTAGAAGGGACTAGCGCCATCACCGGGGAGCTGTTTTTT; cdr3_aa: CASSLEGTSAITGELFF
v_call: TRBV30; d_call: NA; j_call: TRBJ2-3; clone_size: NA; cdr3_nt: TGTGCCTGGAGTGTGGGATCAGGCGCGGATACGCAGTATTTT; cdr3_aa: CAWSVGSGADTQYF
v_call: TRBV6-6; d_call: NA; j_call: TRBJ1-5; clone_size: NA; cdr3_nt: TGTGCCAGCAGTTACTCCCGGACCCCGAGCAATCAGCCCCAGCATTTT; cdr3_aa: CASSYSRTPSNQPQHF
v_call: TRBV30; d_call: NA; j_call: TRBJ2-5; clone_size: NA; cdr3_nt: TGTGCCTGCCTCCCCGGGTCTAGCAGAGCTTCTGGGACCCAGTACTTC; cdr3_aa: CACLPGSSRASGTQYF
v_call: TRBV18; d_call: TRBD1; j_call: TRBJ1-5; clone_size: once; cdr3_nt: TGTGCCAGCTCACCGTTTGGGACAGGGTTGTTGTTGCAGCCCCAGCATTTT; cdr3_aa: CASSPFGTGLLLQPQHF
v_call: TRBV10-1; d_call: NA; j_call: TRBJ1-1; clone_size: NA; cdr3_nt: TGCGCCAGCAGTGAGTCGAACAGGGAAGCTTTCTTT; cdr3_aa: CASSESNREAFF
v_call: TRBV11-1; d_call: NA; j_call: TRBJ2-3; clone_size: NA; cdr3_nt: TGTGCCAGCAGATTAGGATCGGATACGCAGTATTTT; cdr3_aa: CASRLGSDTQYF